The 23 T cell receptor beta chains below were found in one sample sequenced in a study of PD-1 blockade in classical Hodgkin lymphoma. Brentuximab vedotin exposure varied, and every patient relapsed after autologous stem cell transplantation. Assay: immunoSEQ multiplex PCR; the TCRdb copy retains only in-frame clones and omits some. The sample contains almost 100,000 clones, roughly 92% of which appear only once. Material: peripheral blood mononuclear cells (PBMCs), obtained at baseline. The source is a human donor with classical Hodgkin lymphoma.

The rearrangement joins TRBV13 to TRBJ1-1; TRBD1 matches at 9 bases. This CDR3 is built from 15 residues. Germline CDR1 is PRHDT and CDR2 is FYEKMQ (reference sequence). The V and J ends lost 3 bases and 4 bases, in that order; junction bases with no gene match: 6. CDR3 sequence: CASSFGGQGSTEAFF. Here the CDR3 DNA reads TGTGCCAGCAGCTTTGGGGGACAGGGATCCACTGAAGCTTTCTTT.

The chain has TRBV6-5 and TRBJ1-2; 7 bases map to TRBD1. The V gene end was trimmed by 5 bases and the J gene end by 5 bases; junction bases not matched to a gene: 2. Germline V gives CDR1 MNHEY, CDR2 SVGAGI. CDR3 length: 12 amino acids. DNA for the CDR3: TGTGCCAGCAGTAGACAGGGTTATGGCTACACCTTC. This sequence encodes CASSRQGYGYTF.

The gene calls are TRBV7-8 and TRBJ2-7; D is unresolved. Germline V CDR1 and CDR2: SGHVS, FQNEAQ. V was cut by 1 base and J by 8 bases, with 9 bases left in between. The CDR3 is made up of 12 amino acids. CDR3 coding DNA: TGTGCCAGCAGCTTAGTATCGTATAAGCAGTACTTC. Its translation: CASSLVSYKQYF.

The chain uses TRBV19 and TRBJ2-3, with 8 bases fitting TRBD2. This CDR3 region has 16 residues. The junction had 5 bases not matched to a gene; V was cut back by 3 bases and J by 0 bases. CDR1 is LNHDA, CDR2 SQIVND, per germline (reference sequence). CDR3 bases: TGTGCCAGTAGTATGTTCCCTAGCGGGAGCACAGATACGCAGTATTTT. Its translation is CASSMFPSGSTDTQYF. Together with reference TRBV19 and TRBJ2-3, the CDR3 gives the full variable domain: DGGITQSPKYLFRKEGQNVTLSCEQNLNHDAMYWYRQDPGQGLRLIYYSQIVNDFQKGDIAEGYSVSREKKESFPLTVTSAQKNPTAFYLCASSMFPSGSTDTQYFGPGTRLTVL.

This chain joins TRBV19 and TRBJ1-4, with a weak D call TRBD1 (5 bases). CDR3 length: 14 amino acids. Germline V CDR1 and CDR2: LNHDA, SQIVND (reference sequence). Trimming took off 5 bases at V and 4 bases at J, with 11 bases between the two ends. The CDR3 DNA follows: TGTGCCAGTAGTCCGACAGTCCTTAATGAAAAACTGTTTTTT. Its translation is CASSPTVLNEKLFF.

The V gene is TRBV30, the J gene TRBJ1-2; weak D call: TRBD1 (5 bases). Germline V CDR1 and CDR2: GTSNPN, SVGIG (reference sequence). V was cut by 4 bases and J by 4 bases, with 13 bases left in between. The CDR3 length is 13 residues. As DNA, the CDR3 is TGTGCCTGGAAAGGGGATGAGTTCTATGGCTACACCTTC. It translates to CAWKGDEFYGYTF.

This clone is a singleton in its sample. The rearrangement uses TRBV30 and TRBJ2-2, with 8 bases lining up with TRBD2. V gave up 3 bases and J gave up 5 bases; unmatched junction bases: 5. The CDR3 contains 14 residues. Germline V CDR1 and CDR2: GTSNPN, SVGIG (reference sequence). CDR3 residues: CAWSTAGGTGELFF. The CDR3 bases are TGTGCCTGGAGCACTGCGGGAGGAACCGGGGAGCTGTTTTTT.

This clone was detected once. CDR3 amino acids: CSVEGRPSSYNEQFF. CDR3 DNA sequence: TGCAGCGTTGAAGGCAGGCCCAGCTCCTACAATGAGCAGTTCTTC. This chain connects TRBV29-1 to TRBJ2-1; D is unresolved. V lost 1 base and J 0 bases, leaving 10 bases between the germline ends. The CDR3 sequence is 15 residues long. Germline V gene lookup returns CDR1 SQVTM and CDR2 ANQGSEA.

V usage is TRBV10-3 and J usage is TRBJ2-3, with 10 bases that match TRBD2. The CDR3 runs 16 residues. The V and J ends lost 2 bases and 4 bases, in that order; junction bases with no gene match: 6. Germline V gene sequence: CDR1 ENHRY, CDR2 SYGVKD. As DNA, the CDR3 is TGTGCCATCAGTGAGGGGTCTAGCGGGAGTTCAGATACGCAGTATTTT. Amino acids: CAISEGSSGSSDTQYF.

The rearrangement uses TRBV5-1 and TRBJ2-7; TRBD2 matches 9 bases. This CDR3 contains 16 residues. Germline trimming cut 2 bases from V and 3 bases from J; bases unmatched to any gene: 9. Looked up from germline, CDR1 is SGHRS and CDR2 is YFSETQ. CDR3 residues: CASSLLLAGEGYEQYF. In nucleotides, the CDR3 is TGCGCCAGCAGCTTACTCTTAGCGGGAGAGGGCTACGAGCAGTACTTC.

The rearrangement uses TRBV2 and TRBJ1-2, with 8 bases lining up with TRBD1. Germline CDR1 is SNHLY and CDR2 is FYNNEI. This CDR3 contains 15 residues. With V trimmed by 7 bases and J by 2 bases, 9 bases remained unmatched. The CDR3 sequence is CASTGRQGSNYGYTF. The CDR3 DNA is TGTGCCAGCACCGGAAGACAGGGGAGCAACTATGGCTACACCTTC.

The chain's CDR3 is CASSPGPYSNQPQHF. In DNA, the CDR3 is TGTGCCAGCAGCCCGGGACCGTATAGCAATCAGCCCCAGCATTTT. This chain connects TRBV7-9 to TRBJ1-5, with D tentatively TRBD1 (5 bases). CDR3 length: 15 residues. CDR1 and CDR2 from the germline V gene are SEHNR and FQNEAQ (reference sequence). V was cut by 5 bases and J by 0 bases, with 11 bases left in between.

CDR3 loop: CASNPAGGSRDEQYF. Written as DNA, the CDR3 is TGTGCCAGCAACCCGGCTGGGGGGAGTCGGGACGAGCAGTACTTC. The rearrangement links TRBV28 to TRBJ2-7; perhaps TRBD2 as D (6 bases). CDR1 MDHEN and CDR2 SYDVKM come from the germline V gene. V was clipped by 7 bases and J by 5 bases, with 21 bases between them. The CDR3 contains 15 residues.

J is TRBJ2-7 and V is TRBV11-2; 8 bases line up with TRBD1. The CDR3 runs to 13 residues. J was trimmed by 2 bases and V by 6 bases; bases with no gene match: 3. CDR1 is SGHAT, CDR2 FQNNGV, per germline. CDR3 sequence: CASRGQVTYEQYF. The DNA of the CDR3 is TGTGCCAGCAGGGGACAGGTGACCTACGAGCAGTACTTC.

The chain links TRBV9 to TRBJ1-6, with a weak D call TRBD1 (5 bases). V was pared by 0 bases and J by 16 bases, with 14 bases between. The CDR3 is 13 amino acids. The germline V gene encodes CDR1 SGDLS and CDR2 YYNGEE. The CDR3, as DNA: TGTGCCAGCAGCGTAGATATTAGGACACGACTCCACTTT. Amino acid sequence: CASSVDIRTRLHF.

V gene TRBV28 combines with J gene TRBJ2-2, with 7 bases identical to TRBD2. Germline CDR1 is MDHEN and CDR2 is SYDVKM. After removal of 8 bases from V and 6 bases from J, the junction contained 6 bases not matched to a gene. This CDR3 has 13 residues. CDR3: CASLGGVPGELFF. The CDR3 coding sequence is TGTGCCAGCCTTGGGGGGGTCCCCGGGGAGCTGTTTTTT.

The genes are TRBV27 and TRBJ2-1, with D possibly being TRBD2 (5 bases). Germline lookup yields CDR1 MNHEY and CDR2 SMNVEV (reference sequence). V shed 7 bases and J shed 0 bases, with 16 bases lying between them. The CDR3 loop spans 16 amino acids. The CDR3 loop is CASTRGGVSSYNEQFF. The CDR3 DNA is TGTGCCAGCACCCGAGGAGGAGTAAGCTCCTACAATGAGCAGTTCTTC.

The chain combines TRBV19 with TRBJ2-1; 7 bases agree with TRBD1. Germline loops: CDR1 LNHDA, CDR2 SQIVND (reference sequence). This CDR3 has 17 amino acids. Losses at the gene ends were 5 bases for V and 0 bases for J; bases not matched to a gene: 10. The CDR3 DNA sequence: TGTGCCAGTAGTTTCCGACAGGGCCCCAGCTCCTACAATGAGCAGTTCTTC. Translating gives CASSFRQGPSSYNEQFF.

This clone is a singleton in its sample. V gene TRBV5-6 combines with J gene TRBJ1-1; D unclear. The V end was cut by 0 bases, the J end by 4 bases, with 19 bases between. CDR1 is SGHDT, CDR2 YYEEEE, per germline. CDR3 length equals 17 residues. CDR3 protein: CASSLAFPDPGGTEAFF. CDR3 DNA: TGTGCCAGCAGCTTGGCCTTTCCGGACCCGGGTGGCACTGAAGCTTTCTTT.

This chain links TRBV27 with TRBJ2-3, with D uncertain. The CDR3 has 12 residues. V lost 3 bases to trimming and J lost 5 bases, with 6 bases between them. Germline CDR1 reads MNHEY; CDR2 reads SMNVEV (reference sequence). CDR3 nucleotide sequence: TGTGCCAGCAGTTTTATGGGAGATACGCAGTATTTT. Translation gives CASSFMGDTQYF.

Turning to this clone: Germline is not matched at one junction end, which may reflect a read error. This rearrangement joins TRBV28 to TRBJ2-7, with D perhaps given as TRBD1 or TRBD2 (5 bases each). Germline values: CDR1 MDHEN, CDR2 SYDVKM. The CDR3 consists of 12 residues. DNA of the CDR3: TGTGCCAGCAGTTACACACAGGTTAGCGTGAACTTC. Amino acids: CASSYTQVSVNF.

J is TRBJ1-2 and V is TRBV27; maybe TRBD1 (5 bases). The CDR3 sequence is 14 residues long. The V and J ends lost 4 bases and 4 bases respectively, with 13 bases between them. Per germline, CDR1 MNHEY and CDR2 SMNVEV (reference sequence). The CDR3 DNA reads TGTGCCAGCAGTTCCGCCGACAGAGGCTATGGCTACACCTTC. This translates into CASSSADRGYGYTF.

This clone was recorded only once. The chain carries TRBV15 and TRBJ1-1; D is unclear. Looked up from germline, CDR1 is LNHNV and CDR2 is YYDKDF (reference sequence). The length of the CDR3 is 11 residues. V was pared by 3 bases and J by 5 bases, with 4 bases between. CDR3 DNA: TGTGCCACCAGCAGGGAGACTGAAGCTTTCTTT. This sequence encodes CATSRETEAFF.